A single sample is the source of the 30 T cell receptor beta chains below, sequenced in a study of T cells in Graves' hyperthyroidism and ophthalmopathy. Regions amplified from RNA transcripts were the TCR beta CDR3 regions. With the HTBI primer set, the TCR CDR3 went through a first round of RT-PCR. In TCRdb, the multiplex PCR reads were re-called with MiXCR into one record per CDR3 protein. This table has approximately 510,000 distinct CDR3 sequences, less than 25% appearing once. Sequencing was carried out using blood. These receptor sequences come from a man aged 18 to 29 with Graves' hyperthyroidism.

The table lists this clonotype with many counts. The rearrangement links TRBV6-1 to TRBJ1-6; D unclear. V lost 6 bases to trimming and J lost 7 bases, with 13 bases between them. The germline V gene has CDR1 MNHNS and CDR2 SASEGT. The CDR3 sequence is 14 residues long. This chain's CDR3 is CASRGTLENSPLHF. Here the CDR3 DNA reads TGTGCCAGCAGAGGAACGTTGGAGAATTCACCCCTCCACTTT.

At least ten counts were recorded for this clonotype. The genes are TRBV2 and TRBJ1-5, with no clear D. The CDR3 sequence is 13 residues long. V was trimmed by 1 base and J by 7 bases, leaving 8 bases between them. In germline, CDR1 is SNHLY, CDR2 FYNNEI. The CDR3 loop reads CASSEGEFQPQHF. The CDR3 region has the DNA TGTGCCAGCAGTGAAGGGGAGTTCCAGCCCCAGCATTTT.

This clonotype was recorded many times. This chain uses TRBV12-3 or TRBV12-4 with TRBJ1-1; D gene uncertain. The CDR3 loop spans 13 amino acids. The V and J ends lost 4 bases and 7 bases respectively, with 13 bases between them. CDR3 loop: CASSSAGKVEAFF. CDR3 DNA sequence: TGTGCCAGCAGTTCGGCAGGTAAAGTTGAAGCTTTCTTT.

As to this clonotype: An end of the junction differs from the germline gene, which may be a read error. The chain couples TRBV11-3 to TRBJ1-1, with D unresolved. The CDR3 has 14 residues. Germline CDR1 is SGHNT and CDR2 is YENEEA. CDR3 bases: TGTGCCAGCAGCGTTACACCGATGAACACTGAAGCTTGCTTT. This encodes CASSVTPMNTEACF.

The chain employs TRBV5-8 and TRBJ2-1; D gene ambiguous. V was clipped by 4 bases and J by 0 bases, with 14 bases between them. CDR3 length: 16 amino acids. Germline V gene lookup returns CDR1 SGHTS and CDR2 YDEGEE. Here the CDR3 DNA reads TGTGCCAGCAGCGGCATCACTTCCAGCTCCTACAATGAGCAGTTCTTC. Amino acid sequence: CASSGITSSSYNEQFF.

The chain is built from TRBV4-1 and TRBJ2-5, with a weak D call TRBD2 (5 bases). V lost 0 bases, J lost 5 bases, and 13 bases lay in between. This CDR3 is 15 amino acids long. Germline CDR1 reads MGHRA; CDR2 reads YSYEKL. The CDR3 DNA follows: TGCGCCAGCAGCCAAGATTGGGCGGGTTGGGAGACCCAGTACTTC. The encoded protein is CASSQDWAGWETQYF.

This clonotype was counted at least ten times. V and J are TRBV28 and TRBJ1-5; perhaps TRBD1 as D (5 bases). Trimming removed 6 bases at V and 9 bases at J, with 21 bases between. The CDR3 length is 15 residues. Germline values: CDR1 MDHEN, CDR2 SYDVKM. The CDR3 coding sequence is TGTGCCAGCAGACTCCGGGACGGGGGTTATCGGCCCCAGCATTTT. It yields the protein CASRLRDGGYRPQHF.

The chain uses TRBV27 and TRBJ1-6, with TRBD1 matching 7 bases. CDR3 length: 16 amino acids. J lost 4 bases, V lost 3 bases, and 6 bases had no gene match. CDR1 is MNHEY and CDR2 is SMNVEV in the germline V gene (reference sequence). For the CDR3, the DNA is TGTGCCAGCAGTTTGTTACCGGGACAGTATAATTCACCCCTCCACTTT. Its translation: CASSLLPGQYNSPLHF.

The table lists this clonotype with many counts. The chain joins TRBV6-1 to TRBJ1-5, with a weak D call TRBD1 (5 bases). This CDR3 is 15 amino acids long. V lost 1 base and J lost 6, with 13 bases in between. Germline V lookup: CDR1 MNHNS, CDR2 SASEGT. CDR3 sequence (DNA): TGTGCCAGCAGTGAAGGGCCGGGACGTGGTCAGCCCCAGCATTTT. Translated: CASSEGPGRGQPQHF.

The rearrangement joins TRBV19 to TRBJ2-5, with no clear D. Trimming pared 3 bases from V and 1 base from J, leaving 12 bases between. CDR1 and CDR2 from the germline V gene are LNHDA and SQIVND (reference sequence). This CDR3 has 15 residues. The CDR3 region is CASSMGQRLQETQYF. Here the CDR3 DNA reads TGTGCCAGTAGTATGGGCCAGAGGCTCCAAGAGACCCAGTACTTC.

The V gene is TRBV28, the J gene TRBJ1-5, with 9 bases that match TRBD1. With 6 bases clipped from V and 6 bases from J, the junction kept 15 bases outside the gene matches. CDR3 length: 17 residues. Germline values: CDR1 MDHEN, CDR2 SYDVKM. As DNA, the CDR3 is TGTGCCAGCAGCCTCGGACAGGGGAGGGCATGGGGTCAGCCCCAGCATTTT. Its protein is CASSLGQGRAWGQPQHF.

This clonotype was seen many times. This chain joins TRBV29-1 and TRBJ1-5; TRBD1 might be the D (6 bases). Trimming took off 5 bases at V and 6 bases at J, with 20 bases between the two ends. CDR3 length: 15 residues. Germline CDR1 SQVTM, CDR2 ANQGSEA. The DNA of the CDR3 is TGCAGCGTTAAGTTTCCGGGGGGCGATAGTCAGCCCCAGCATTTT. This sequence encodes CSVKFPGGDSQPQHF.

This chain joins TRBV4-1 and TRBJ2-7, with 8 bases matching TRBD1. V lost 4 bases and J lost 1; bases outside the gene matches: 15. Germline CDR1 reads MGHRA; CDR2 reads YSYEKL. The CDR3 is 18 residues long. DNA for the CDR3: TGCGCCAGCAGCCCACGGACAGGGCGTTCCCCTTTTTCCTACGAGCAGTACTTC. Translation: CASSPRTGRSPFSYEQYF.

This clonotype was counted ten times or more. V usage is TRBV12-3 or TRBV12-4 and J usage is TRBJ2-7; tentatively, D is TRBD2 (5 bases). V was cut by 6 bases and J by 13 bases, with 22 bases left in between. The CDR3 runs to 13 residues. This CDR3 is CASSSELGERRYF. In nucleotides, the CDR3 is TGTGCCAGCAGCTCTGAACTCGGGGAGAGGCGTTACTTC.

V usage is TRBV11-2 and J usage is TRBJ2-5, with 13 bases matching TRBD2. The CDR3 has 20 amino acids. Trimming cost V 8 bases and J 2 bases; bases outside gene matches: 20. Germline V CDR1 and CDR2: SGHAT, FQNNGV. The CDR3 sequence is CASAARLLAGGALIQETQYF. For the CDR3, the DNA is TGTGCCAGCGCGGCCAGATTACTAGCGGGGGGGGCTCTCATACAAGAGACCCAGTACTTC.

This clonotype showed up many times. The rearrangement joins TRBV15 to TRBJ2-6; D is unresolved. Trimming took off 8 bases at V and 2 bases at J, with 16 bases between the two ends. Germline values: CDR1 LNHNV, CDR2 YYDKDF (reference sequence). This CDR3 spans 16 amino acids. The CDR3 is CATAASRFAGANVLTF. The CDR3 DNA sequence: TGTGCCACCGCGGCCTCCCGATTTGCTGGGGCCAACGTCCTGACTTTC.

The chain has TRBV9 and TRBJ2-7; weak D call: TRBD1 (5 bases). Germline V CDR1 and CDR2: SGDLS, YYNGEE. The ends were cut back, 7 bases at V and 0 bases at J, with 14 bases in the middle. The CDR3 covers 14 residues. CDR3 DNA sequence: TGTGCCAGCGCGGCTGGCCAGGGCTCCTACGAGCAGTACTTC. Translating it yields CASAAGQGSYEQYF.

This clonotype was seen repeatedly, ten times or more. The chain combines TRBV15 with TRBJ1-5; D call uncertain. CDR1 and CDR2 from the germline V gene are LNHNV and YYDKDF (reference sequence). Trimming removed 3 bases from V and 4 bases from J, with 4 bases in between. This CDR3 spans 12 amino acids. DNA of the CDR3: TGTGCCACCAGCAGCGAAAATCAGCCCCAGCATTTT. This encodes CATSSENQPQHF.

This clonotype was recorded once. This chain joins TRBV6-1 and TRBJ2-3; 8 bases are shared with TRBD2. This CDR3 is 15 amino acids long. Germline V gives CDR1 MNHNS, CDR2 SASEGT. V was pared by 6 bases and J by 2 bases, with 7 bases of the junction left unmatched. The DNA for the CDR3 is TGTGCCAGCAGGCGCAAGCGGGGGTCCACAGATACGCAGTATTTT. Amino acid sequence: CASRRKRGSTDTQYF.

This clonotype was seen ten or more times. The chain employs TRBV12-3 or TRBV12-4 and TRBJ1-5, with TRBD1 as a possible D gene (6 bases). Trimming removed 7 bases from V and 3 bases from J, with 13 bases in between. CDR3 length equals 14 residues. In DNA, the CDR3 is TGTGCCAGCACGGGGGCAGGTGACAATCAGCCCCAGCATTTT. Translating it yields CASTGAGDNQPQHF.

On this clonotype: A read error may account for a junction end that differs from germline. The chain uses TRBV6-5 and TRBJ1-1, with D maybe TRBD1 (6 bases). Germline V gene data show CDR1 as MNHEY and CDR2 as SVGAGI. This CDR3 comprises 16 residues. The CDR3 here is CASTYGGGRAGTEAFF. CDR3 DNA sequence: TGTGCCAGCACTTACGGAGGGGGAAGAGCTGGCACTGAAGCTTTCTTT.

This chain's CDR3 is CASNFSPGGGQPQHF. CDR3 DNA: TGTGCCAGCAATTTCTCTCCAGGGGGCGGTCAGCCCCAGCATTTT. J is TRBJ1-5 and V is TRBV6-4; 8 bases line up with TRBD1. The germline V gene has CDR1 MRHNA and CDR2 SNTAGT. The CDR3 has 15 residues. The V and J ends lost 7 bases and 6 bases, in that order; junction bases with no gene match: 11.

This clonotype was observed many times. The chain combines TRBV12-5 with TRBJ2-7; TRBD1 agrees at 8 bases. Germline CDR1 and CDR2: LGHNT and FRNRAP. V lost 5 bases to trimming and J lost 4 bases; unmatched junction nucleotides: 7. The CDR3 is 14 amino acids. The CDR3 sequence is CASGPLRGQYEQYF. The CDR3 nucleotides read TGTGCTAGTGGTCCCCTCAGGGGGCAATACGAGCAGTACTTC.

This clonotype was picked up a small number of times. The junction departs from the called germline gene at one end, perhaps through a read error. The chain joins TRBV11-3 to TRBJ2-7; 12 bases line up with TRBD2. The CDR3 totals 15 residues. Germline V lookup: CDR1 SGHNT, CDR2 YENEEA. The CDR3 spells CASSLGTSGAYEQHF. The CDR3 region has the DNA TGTGCCAGCAGCTTAGGGACTAGCGGGGCCTACGAGCAGCACTTC.

The DNA for the CDR3 is TGTGCCAGCAGTGAAGGGGTACTAAGGACATACTCTAACTATGGCTACACCTTC. It specifies CASSEGVLRTYSNYGYTF. The rearrangement links TRBV2 to TRBJ1-2; D is possibly TRBD1 (5 bases). With 1 base removed from V and 0 bases from J, the gap between germline ends came to 18 bases. This CDR3 is 18 amino acids long. Per the germline V gene, CDR1 is SNHLY and CDR2 is FYNNEI.

This clonotype has more than one count but fewer than ten. This may be a read error, as it is one base from a much larger clone. The chain links TRBV7-2 to TRBJ2-7; perhaps TRBD2 as D (6 bases). CDR1 is SGHTA, CDR2 FQGNSA, per germline. The CDR3 loop spans 17 amino acids. Trimming took off 1 base at V and 2 bases at J, with 18 bases between the two ends. CDR3 amino acids: CASSLGLRMGGTYEQYF. The CDR3 DNA follows: TGTGCCAGCAGCTTAGGGCTCAGGATGGGCGGGACCTACGAGCAGTACTTC.

This clonotype was detected many times. V and J are TRBV28 and TRBJ2-7; TRBD1 or TRBD2 may be the D gene (5 bases each). The CDR3 contains 13 residues. Germline values: CDR1 MDHEN, CDR2 SYDVKM. V shed 1 base and J shed 6 bases, with 10 bases lying between them. The CDR3 sequence is CASSLSGPSEQYF. Written as DNA, the CDR3 is TGTGCCAGCAGTTTATCGGGACCGTCCGAGCAGTACTTC.

A word on this clonotype: Germline is not matched at one junction end, which may reflect a read error. The chain carries TRBV6-1 and TRBJ2-7, with D perhaps TRBD1 (6 bases). CDR1 is MNHNS, CDR2 SASEGT, per germline. The CDR3 runs 14 residues. The CDR3 reads CASSEWDTSYEQYF. CDR3 bases: TGTGCTAGCAGTGAATGGGACACCTCCTACGAGCAGTACTTC.

This clonotype was detected many times. This chain links TRBV7-2 with TRBJ1-5, with D unresolved. The CDR3 sequence is 14 residues long. V was pared by 2 bases and J by 7 bases, with 12 bases between. Germline CDR1 is SGHTA and CDR2 is FQGNSA. CDR3 region: CASSLRASRQPQHF. CDR3 DNA: TGTGCCAGCAGCTTACGAGCCTCGAGGCAGCCCCAGCATTTT.

This clonotype has just a few counts. The chain uses TRBV19 and TRBJ1-5; maybe TRBD1 (6 bases). Trimming left V 4 bases short and J 4 bases short, with 17 bases between. The germline gives CDR1 LNHDA, CDR2 SQIVND (reference sequence). CDR3 length: 16 amino acids. The DNA of the CDR3 is TGTGCCAGTAGTAGGGGGGCCGGGGCGTGGAATCAGCCCCAGCATTTT. It specifies CASSRGAGAWNQPQHF.